This TCR beta chain was sequenced during a study of regulatory T cells in long-lasting Graves disease. Study results and caveats: Persistent patients had more shared public clonotypes (2,741) than new patients (just over 950).

This clonotype was found many times. The antigen is undetermined. Regarding time point: newly diagnosed GD, antithyroid drugs for less than 3 months. Researchers made the TCR library from RNA that was extracted from PBMCs. TCR beta libraries were built with iRepertoire HTBI primers and Arm-PCR of CDR3 regions. TCRdb re-called the multiplex PCR reads through MiXCR, storing one row per CDR3 protein. The profile shows 400,000 to 550,000 distinct CDR3 sequences, about 15% of them singletons. CDR3 length equals 15 residues. Germline V gene sequence: CDR1 SGHTA, CDR2 FQGTGA. V was shortened by 5 bases and J by 1 base, with 14 bases between the two germline ends. The data were also submitted as part of a second study, on T cells in Graves' hyperthyroidism and ophthalmopathy. That investigation notes: Expanded thyroid clonotypes (above 0.001) were mostly also found in blood.

J is TRBJ1-1 and V is TRBV7-3; D might be TRBD1 (6 bases). This clonotype originated in a woman aged 25 to 39 with Graves disease. Specimen: peripheral blood mononuclear cells (PBMCs), collected at new diagnosis, from a patient treated with antithyroid drugs. This CDR3 reads CASSPSGASNTEAFF. CDR3 nucleotides: TGTGCCAGCAGCCCCTCAGGGGCCTCGAACACTGAAGCTTTCTTT.